The rows below give T cell receptor beta chains drawn from one sample of a study of T cell responses to AZD1222 COVID-19 vaccine. Clones were sequenced by immunoSEQ multiplex PCR, and TCRdb holds only the in-frame ones, with some missing. Of approximately 190,000 clones listed, 85% to 95% were seen once; the top ten hold over 1%. This material consisted of peripheral blood, taken on day 0 of AZD1222 vaccination. The receptors here all came from an adult in good health. Both conserved end residues are part of each CDR3. The D gene is left open where the match is weak. Clone size is shown for a subset of rows, as once, few, many or a class of expanded clone.

j_call: TRBJ2-1
clone_size: .
v_call: TRBV9
d_call: .
cdr3_nt: TGTGCCAGCAGCGCCGACAGCTCCTACAATGAGCAGTTCTTC
cdr3_aa: CASSADSSYNEQFF

j_call: TRBJ1-1
clone_size: .
v_call: TRBV6-5
d_call: TRBD1
cdr3_nt: TGTGCCAGCAGAGCCGGGACAGGGGTTACCGAAGCTTTCTTT
cdr3_aa: CASRAGTGVTEAFF

j_call: TRBJ2-7
clone_size: .
v_call: TRBV6-5
d_call: TRBD2
cdr3_nt: TGTGCCAGCAGTTACTCGGGGACTAGCGGTTCCTACGAGCAGTACTTC
cdr3_aa: CASSYSGTSGSYEQYF

j_call: TRBJ2-1
clone_size: .
v_call: TRBV6-4
d_call: .
cdr3_nt: TGTGCCAGCAGTGCGACTAGATCGGGTGAGCAGTTCTTC
cdr3_aa: CASSATRSGEQFF

j_call: TRBJ2-3
clone_size: .
v_call: TRBV7-6
d_call: TRBD2
cdr3_nt: TGTGCCAGCAGCTTAGGTCGGCTAGCGGGCGACACAGATACGCAGTATTTT
cdr3_aa: CASSLGRLAGDTDTQYF

j_call: TRBJ2-7
clone_size: once
v_call: TRBV6-5
d_call: .
cdr3_nt: TGTGCCAGCAGGACAGGACCCTCCTACGAGCAGTACTTC
cdr3_aa: CASRTGPSYEQYF

j_call: TRBJ1-5
clone_size: .
v_call: TRBV6-1
d_call: .
cdr3_nt: TGTGCCAGCAGTGAACGGTGGGGAAATCAGCCCCAGCATTTT
cdr3_aa: CASSERWGNQPQHF

j_call: TRBJ1-5
clone_size: .
v_call: TRBV28
d_call: .
cdr3_nt: TGTGCCAGCAGTTCCCCCTCGACAGTCTGGGATCAGCCCCAGCATTTT
cdr3_aa: CASSSPSTVWDQPQHF

j_call: TRBJ2-7
clone_size: .
v_call: TRBV12-3/TRBV12-4
d_call: .
cdr3_nt: TGTGCCAGCAGTTTCCCTAGCGTCCACGAGCAGTACTTC
cdr3_aa: CASSFPSVHEQYF

j_call: TRBJ1-1
clone_size: .
v_call: TRBV29-1
d_call: .
cdr3_nt: TGCAGCGTTGAAGAAGCGCTGGAAGCTTTCTTT
cdr3_aa: CSVEEALEAFF

j_call: TRBJ2-5
clone_size: once
v_call: TRBV10-1
d_call: .
cdr3_nt: TGCGCCAGCAGTGAGTCAACGGACCAAGAGACCCAGTACTTC
cdr3_aa: CASSESTDQETQYF

j_call: TRBJ1-1
clone_size: .
v_call: TRBV6-5
d_call: .
cdr3_nt: TGTGCCAGCAGTACCTCGGGGACACGGAACACTGAAGCTTTCTTT
cdr3_aa: CASSTSGTRNTEAFF

j_call: TRBJ2-2
clone_size: .
v_call: TRBV27
d_call: .
cdr3_nt: TGTGCCAGCAGTTTATCAAGTCCTCGTACCGGGGAGCTGTTTTTT
cdr3_aa: CASSLSSPRTGELFF

j_call: TRBJ2-3
clone_size: .
v_call: TRBV9
d_call: .
cdr3_nt: TGTGCCAGCAGCGTAGTTCCGGGTACTAGCACAGATACGCAGTATTTT
cdr3_aa: CASSVVPGTSTDTQYF

j_call: TRBJ1-6
clone_size: .
v_call: TRBV19
d_call: TRBD1
cdr3_nt: TGTGCCAGCCGGGACAGGGTAAACTCACCCCTCCACTTT
cdr3_aa: CASRDRVNSPLHF

j_call: TRBJ1-2
clone_size: .
v_call: TRBV7-9
d_call: .
cdr3_nt: TGTGCCAGCGCGCGGGGGGGCTATGGCTACACCTTC
cdr3_aa: CASARGGYGYTF

j_call: TRBJ2-1
clone_size: .
v_call: TRBV20-1
d_call: .
cdr3_nt: TGCAGTGCTAGTAAGGCAGGGGCCTACAATGAGCAGTTCTTC
cdr3_aa: CSASKAGAYNEQFF

j_call: TRBJ1-6
clone_size: .
v_call: TRBV7-9
d_call: .
cdr3_nt: TGTGCCAGCAGCTTAGACGGGGGTGGTTCACCCCTCCACTTT
cdr3_aa: CASSLDGGGSPLHF

j_call: TRBJ1-2
clone_size: .
v_call: TRBV9
d_call: .
cdr3_nt: TGTGCCAGCAGCGCGGGTGGGGCCGCTAACTATGGCTACACCTTC
cdr3_aa: CASSAGGAANYGYTF

j_call: TRBJ1-2
clone_size: .
v_call: TRBV29-1
d_call: .
cdr3_nt: TGCAGCGTTGCGGGCCGGCTGAGGAATGGCTACACCTTC
cdr3_aa: CSVAGRLRNGYTF

j_call: TRBJ2-7
clone_size: once
v_call: TRBV7-3
d_call: .
cdr3_nt: TGTGCCAGCAGCTTAGGACAGTCCCAGAGGCAGTACTTC
cdr3_aa: CASSLGQSQRQYF

j_call: TRBJ1-5
clone_size: .
v_call: TRBV6-6
d_call: TRBD1
cdr3_nt: TGTGCCAGCAGTAACAGGGGCAATGAGCCCCAGCATTTT
cdr3_aa: CASSNRGNEPQHF

j_call: TRBJ1-6
clone_size: .
v_call: TRBV27
d_call: .
cdr3_nt: TGTGCCAGCAGACCCCCAGGGGAGGGGTCACCCCTCCACTTT
cdr3_aa: CASRPPGEGSPLHF

j_call: TRBJ1-5
clone_size: .
v_call: TRBV11-2
d_call: TRBD1
cdr3_nt: TGTGCCAGCAGCTCCGCGACAGGGAGGGCGGACAATCAGCCCCAGCATTTT
cdr3_aa: CASSSATGRADNQPQHF

j_call: TRBJ1-4
clone_size: .
v_call: TRBV5-1
d_call: TRBD1
cdr3_nt: TGCGCCAGCAGCGGTCGACAGGGATCGTCCGAAAAACTGTTTTTT
cdr3_aa: CASSGRQGSSEKLFF

j_call: TRBJ1-3
clone_size: few
v_call: TRBV24-1
d_call: TRBD1
cdr3_nt: TGTGCCACCGCACAGGGGCCTGGAAACACCATATATTTT
cdr3_aa: CATAQGPGNTIYF

j_call: TRBJ2-2
clone_size: .
v_call: TRBV6-6
d_call: TRBD2
cdr3_nt: TGTGCCAGCAGAACAGGGACTAGCGGGGATACCGGGGAGCTGTTTTTT
cdr3_aa: CASRTGTSGDTGELFF

j_call: TRBJ2-3
clone_size: .
v_call: TRBV30
d_call: .
cdr3_nt: TGTGCCTGGACAGCTAGCACAGATACGCAGTATTTT
cdr3_aa: CAWTASTDTQYF

j_call: TRBJ2-2
clone_size: once
v_call: TRBV18
d_call: TRBD2
cdr3_nt: TGTGCCAGCTCACGCTCCGGACTAGCGGGGGTGAACACCGGGGAGCTGTTTTTT
cdr3_aa: CASSRSGLAGVNTGELFF

j_call: TRBJ2-2
clone_size: .
v_call: TRBV11-1
d_call: .
cdr3_nt: TGTGCCATCCCCAAGGGAAAAACGAACACCGGGGAGCTGTTTTTT
cdr3_aa: CAIPKGKTNTGELFF

j_call: TRBJ1-1
clone_size: .
v_call: TRBV28
d_call: .
cdr3_nt: TGTGCCAGCAGTGACGGGGGAAGGACTGAAGCTTTCTTT
cdr3_aa: CASSDGGRTEAFF

j_call: TRBJ1-6
clone_size: .
v_call: TRBV5-5
d_call: .
cdr3_nt: TGTGCCAGCAGCTTGTTGGTGAGCTCCTATAATTCACCCCTCCACTTT
cdr3_aa: CASSLLVSSYNSPLHF

j_call: TRBJ2-7
clone_size: .
v_call: TRBV4-3
d_call: TRBD2
cdr3_nt: TGCGCCAGCAGCCAAGGTTGGAAGCGGGGTCCCTACGAGCAGTACTTC
cdr3_aa: CASSQGWKRGPYEQYF

j_call: TRBJ1-1
clone_size: .
v_call: TRBV2
d_call: .
cdr3_nt: TGTGCCAGCAGGAAGATTTATAACACTGAAGCTTTCTTT
cdr3_aa: CASRKIYNTEAFF

j_call: TRBJ1-5
clone_size: once
v_call: TRBV6-1
d_call: TRBD1
cdr3_nt: TGTGCCAGCAGTGAAGGACAGGGGTTCGGTCAGCCCCAGCATTTT
cdr3_aa: CASSEGQGFGQPQHF

j_call: TRBJ2-7
clone_size: once
v_call: TRBV7-6
d_call: .
cdr3_nt: TGTGCCAGCAGCCCCTGGAAGGGAATCTACGAGCAGTACTTC
cdr3_aa: CASSPWKGIYEQYF

j_call: TRBJ1-5
clone_size: .
v_call: TRBV9
d_call: .
cdr3_nt: TGTGCCAGCAGCGCCCAGGGCGCGGGTCAGCCCCAGCATTTT
cdr3_aa: CASSAQGAGQPQHF

j_call: TRBJ2-4
clone_size: .
v_call: TRBV28
d_call: .
cdr3_nt: TGTGCCTCCCAAACCGGGGCGACTAAAAACATTCAGTACTTC
cdr3_aa: CASQTGATKNIQYF

j_call: TRBJ1-1
clone_size: .
v_call: TRBV7-9
d_call: .
cdr3_nt: TGTGCCAGCAGCCCAGCCCCCCGGACAGCCTCCTTGGGTACTGAAGCTTTCTTT
cdr3_aa: CASSPAPRTASLGTEAFF

j_call: TRBJ2-3
clone_size: once
v_call: TRBV7-9
d_call: .
cdr3_nt: TGTGCCCTATGGGAATCGGGACATTCTTCCACAGATACGCAGTATTTT
cdr3_aa: CALWESGHSSTDTQYF

j_call: TRBJ2-1
clone_size: .
v_call: TRBV7-9
d_call: .
cdr3_nt: TGTGCCAGCAGCTCCACCTTTGAGGGCTCACACCTACTAGGGGGGCTGTTCTTC
cdr3_aa: CASSSTFEGSHLLGGLFF

j_call: TRBJ1-1
clone_size: once
v_call: TRBV5-8
d_call: .
cdr3_nt: TGTGCCAGCAGCTTCCAGCCAATGAACACTGAAGCTTTCTTT
cdr3_aa: CASSFQPMNTEAFF

j_call: TRBJ1-2
clone_size: .
v_call: TRBV18
d_call: TRBD1
cdr3_nt: TGTGCCAGCTCACCCGACAGGGTGGATGGCTACACCTTC
cdr3_aa: CASSPDRVDGYTF

j_call: TRBJ1-2
clone_size: .
v_call: TRBV10-3
d_call: .
cdr3_nt: TGTGCCATCAGCTCAGTAGAACCCGTTAACTATGGCTACACCTTC
cdr3_aa: CAISSVEPVNYGYTF

j_call: TRBJ1-6
clone_size: .
v_call: TRBV20-1
d_call: .
cdr3_nt: TGCAGTGCTAGTATGGTGGGCCCAAATTCACCCCTCCACTTT
cdr3_aa: CSASMVGPNSPLHF

j_call: TRBJ2-7
clone_size: .
v_call: TRBV6-5
d_call: TRBD1
cdr3_nt: TGTGCCAGCAGGGGACAGGGGTCGGACTACGAGCAGTACTTC
cdr3_aa: CASRGQGSDYEQYF

j_call: TRBJ2-1
clone_size: .
v_call: TRBV6-4
d_call: .
cdr3_nt: TGTGCCAGCAGTGGCCTCGACGGAAATGAGCAGTTCTTC
cdr3_aa: CASSGLDGNEQFF

j_call: TRBJ1-2
clone_size: .
v_call: TRBV7-8
d_call: .
cdr3_nt: TGTGCCAGCAGCGGGGATTGGGTCATGGGGGGCTACACCTTC
cdr3_aa: CASSGDWVMGGYTF

j_call: TRBJ2-3
clone_size: .
v_call: TRBV27
d_call: .
cdr3_nt: TGTGCCAGCAGTTTAGTAGGGAGTACAGATACGCAGTATTTT
cdr3_aa: CASSLVGSTDTQYF

j_call: TRBJ1-5
clone_size: .
v_call: TRBV18
d_call: TRBD1
cdr3_nt: TGTGCCAGCTCACCAACGGCGGCAGGGGGCTATCAGCCCCAGCATTTT
cdr3_aa: CASSPTAAGGYQPQHF

j_call: TRBJ2-2
clone_size: .
v_call: TRBV12-5
d_call: .
cdr3_nt: TGTGCTAGTGGACCTCCCGACAGGTTAAACACCGGGGAGCTGTTTTTT
cdr3_aa: CASGPPDRLNTGELFF

j_call: TRBJ1-2
clone_size: .
v_call: TRBV5-6
d_call: .
cdr3_nt: TGTGCCAGCAGCTTTTTTGGGACAACCAACTATGGCTACACCTTC
cdr3_aa: CASSFFGTTNYGYTF

j_call: TRBJ2-3
clone_size: .
v_call: TRBV13
d_call: .
cdr3_nt: TGTGCCAGCAGCTCGACAGGTTTCACAGATACGCAGTATTTT
cdr3_aa: CASSSTGFTDTQYF

j_call: TRBJ2-1
clone_size: .
v_call: TRBV19
d_call: .
cdr3_nt: TGTGCCAGTAGTATAATGGGGGCCTACAATGAGCAGTTCTTC
cdr3_aa: CASSIMGAYNEQFF

j_call: TRBJ1-4
clone_size: .
v_call: TRBV5-1
d_call: TRBD1
cdr3_nt: TGCGCCAGCAGACTTCAGGGGGTGAGGGCTAATGAAAAACTGTTTTTT
cdr3_aa: CASRLQGVRANEKLFF

j_call: TRBJ1-6
clone_size: .
v_call: TRBV7-8
d_call: TRBD1
cdr3_nt: TGTGCCAGCAGCTTGATAACAGGGGGTGATTCACCCCTCCACTTT
cdr3_aa: CASSLITGGDSPLHF

j_call: TRBJ1-3
clone_size: .
v_call: TRBV15
d_call: TRBD1
cdr3_nt: TGTGCCACCAGCATCAACAGGGGGGCTGGAAACACCATATATTTT
cdr3_aa: CATSINRGAGNTIYF

j_call: TRBJ1-2
clone_size: .
v_call: TRBV28
d_call: .
cdr3_nt: TGTGCCAGCAGTTTGGGGGGATCAAACTCCGACTACACCTTC
cdr3_aa: CASSLGGSNSDYTF

j_call: TRBJ1-4
clone_size: .
v_call: TRBV5-1
d_call: .
cdr3_nt: TGCGCCAGCAGCACCCGACCGTTAGGAGTTTCGAATAGACCTGAAAAACTGTTTTTT
cdr3_aa: CASSTRPLGVSNRPEKLFF